This TCR beta chain was sequenced in a study of T-cell memory formation after mild COVID-19 (dated by TCRdb to the early 2020s). The study in broad terms: TCR sequence clusters from the two donors were found to be largely donor specific. The cohort was made up of two young adult volunteers, one female and one male, who were previously healthy. Longitudinal TCRalpha and TCRbeta repertoire sequencing tracked T-cell clones expanding and contracting after mild COVID-19 in a couple of donors. Beyond this particular receptor, the publication reports: Only a couple of mild cases were covered in the study, and larger cohorts including severe cases with pre-infection samples were considered necessary. Some responding clones were detected in pre-infection memory, which suggested that pre-existing cross-reactive memory T cells had joined the SARS-CoV-2 response. Clones that contracted from day 15 to 85 showed balanced CD4/CD8 phenotypes, whereas a second wave of clones that expanded from day 15 to 37 leaned towards CD4+. SARS-CoV-2 specificity of the second-wave clones peaking on day 37 was not confirmed. Contracting CD4+ clones turned up mainly in the CM and EM memory subsets, whereas EMRA was where CD8+ clones were enriched.

PBMCs were isolated by Ficoll-Paque density gradient centrifugation. Data came from an Illumina NovaSeq 6000. TCRalpha and TCRbeta cDNA libraries were built by 5'RACE with constant-segment primers, adding sample barcodes and unique molecular identifiers. RNA was extracted from every sample with Trizol reagent. Library amplification was performed in two PCR steps, and a second sample barcode and Illumina TruSeq adapters were introduced in the second step. Libraries were sequenced on an Illumina NovaSeq with 2 x 150 bp paired-end reads. The source study handled its data this way. Demultiplexing of reads and collapsing into UMI-guided consensus sequences were performed with migec v1.2.7. Using mixcr v2.1.11, UMI consensuses were aligned to TRA and TRB V and J templates and then assembled into clonotypes. A clonotype was counted as expanded or contracted only if both edgeR and NoisET called the change significant, with noise models trained on biological replicates. For edgeR calls, a false discovery rate-adjusted p below 0.01 and a log2 fold-change threshold of 1 were applied. As an exploratory analysis of dynamics, max-normalized trajectories of the 1000 most abundant clonotypes were examined with PCA combined with hierarchical clustering. The CD4 or CD8 phenotype of responding clones was assigned using the separately sequenced CD4+ and CD8+ repertoires. Using fastp at Q25 and MiXCR, TCRdb reprocessed the public reads and kept productive beta chains. A single entry per CDR3 protein holds the most common genes and DNA from its merged rows. The V and J calls, along with clone size, are taken from TCRdb and not from the paper's own processing. The sample profile shows 400,000 to 500,000 distinct CDR3 sequences; less than 25% of them were found once. The top ten clones comprise around 8.1% of the sample.

According to the germline V gene, CDR1 reads MNHEY and CDR2 reads SVGAGI. The CDR3, from cysteine to phenylalanine, totals 13 residues. Only the CDR3 DNA stays, 39 bases, in frame from base 1. V is cut by 5 bases and J by 14 bases, and the space between the germline ends is 18 bases. A word on this clonotype: Its specific antigen is unknown. Base qualities are missing; no much larger clone stands one base away.

The sequenced material came from PBMCs or a T cell subset sorted from them (not recorded which). The rearrangement joined TRBV6-5 to TRBJ1-4; TRBD1 is a possible D gene, resting on 6 matching bases. The sequence was obtained from an adult woman who had mild COVID-19 (a few samples of this study predate the infection). The sample titles of this study are shuffled in the database, so cell type and time point are left out; the donor was told from shared clones. CDR3 region: CASSPRGAGDLFF. The nucleotide sequence is TGTGCCAGCAGTCCCCGGGGTGCAGGGGATCTGTTTTTT.